One T cell receptor (beta chain) is described in this entry. CDR3 size: 18 residues. With 0 bases clipped from V and 4 bases from J, the junction kept 11 bases outside the gene matches. Per the germline V gene, CDR1 is LNHNV and CDR2 is YYDKDF (reference sequence). This entry comes from a study of identical twins. TCRdb re-called the 5' RACE reads with MiXCR, one entry per CDR3 protein. The table shows some 690,000 distinct CDR3 sequences, with 21% occurring only once. This sample was shared with a second study, whose subject was T cells expressing NK-cell markers. Turning to that study: A handful of donors showed these clonotypes also leading the CD3+CD56-NKG2C+ fraction.

The sequenced sample consisted of PBMCs. This sequence originates from a woman between 18 and 29 years old in good health. The chain uses TRBV15 and TRBJ2-1; 8 positions match TRBD2. CDR3 nucleotides: TGTGCCACCAGCAGAGATGGCCCACCAGCGGGAGTGTACAATGAGCAGTTCTTC. As protein: CATSRDGPPAGVYNEQFF.